These T cell receptor beta chains were read from a single sample in a study of Ad26.COV2.S vaccination and SARS-CoV-2 variants. Profiling relied on immunoSEQ multiplex PCR, and the TCRdb table lists in-frame clones only, not all of them. The sample records about 420,000 clones, around 89% being singletons. Sequencing used peripheral blood, obtained in a trial of Ad26.COV2.S vaccine versus placebo. These receptor sequences come from a person aged 18-60 years who received the Ad26.COV2.S COVID-19 vaccine or a placebo. CDR3s include the opening cysteine and the closing phenylalanine or tryptophan. D genes are given only for firm matches. For some rows the clone size is stated as once, few or many, or as a class when expanded; others skip it.

d_call clone_size j_call v_call cdr3_aa cdr3_nt
NA NA TRBJ1-5 TRBV12-3/TRBV12-4 CASSRAPGQPQHF TGTGCCAGCAGTAGGGCCCCGGGGCAGCCCCAGCATTTT
NA NA TRBJ2-2 TRBV6-5 CASSYSSPANTGELFF TGTGCCAGCAGTTACTCCTCCCCAGCGAACACCGGGGAGCTGTTTTTT
NA once TRBJ1-3 TRBV19 CARAGNTIYF TGTGCCAGGGCGGGAAACACCATATATTTT
NA NA TRBJ2-7 TRBV10-3 CAIKQDYEQYF TGTGCCATCAAACAGGACTACGAGCAGTACTTC
TRBD1 NA TRBJ1-2 TRBV6-1 CASSERTGGYGYTF TGTGCCAGCAGTGAAAGGACAGGGGGCTATGGCTACACCTTC
TRBD1 NA TRBJ1-2 TRBV18 CASSPEHGQEANYGYTF TGTGCCAGCTCACCAGAACATGGACAGGAGGCTAACTATGGCTACACCTTC
TRBD2 NA TRBJ2-7 TRBV7-9 CASSLGLAGGPIVYEQYF TGTGCCAGCAGCTTAGGACTAGCGGGGGGGCCGATTGTGTACGAGCAGTACTTC
TRBD2 NA TRBJ2-5 TRBV7-2 CASSSGLAGGQETQYF TGTGCCAGCAGCTCGGGACTAGCGGGGGGTCAAGAGACCCAGTACTTC
NA NA TRBJ2-3 TRBV4-1 CASSLRGLSTDTQYF TGCGCCAGCAGCCTACGGGGATTATCCACAGATACGCAGTATTTT
NA NA TRBJ1-3 TRBV9 CASSSHGGGISGNTIYF TGTGCCAGCAGCTCCCACGGGGGGGGAATCTCTGGAAACACCATATATTTT
NA NA TRBJ2-3 TRBV6-4 CASSAGIGTDTQYF TGTGCCAGCAGTGCGGGGATCGGGACAGATACGCAGTATTTT
NA NA TRBJ1-2 TRBV11-2 CASSLAALKGYTF TGTGCCAGCAGCTTAGCGGCGTTAAAAGGCTACACCTTC
NA many TRBJ1-2 TRBV5-4 CASSFSYGYTF TGTGCCAGCAGCTTCAGCTATGGCTACACCTTC
TRBD2 NA TRBJ2-1 TRBV2 CASRASGGAIEQFF TGTGCCAGCAGAGCTAGCGGGGGGGCCATTGAGCAGTTCTTC
NA NA TRBJ2-1 TRBV7-8 CASSLRDGGGINEQFF TGTGCCAGCAGCTTAAGGGATGGAGGGGGCATCAATGAGCAGTTCTTC
NA NA TRBJ1-2 TRBV18 CASSPGQSINYGYTF TGTGCCAGCTCACCAGGACAGAGCATAAACTATGGCTACACCTTC
NA NA TRBJ1-1 TRBV19 CASRRTVITEAFF TGTGCCAGTAGACGGACAGTAATCACTGAAGCTTTCTTT
NA NA TRBJ1-1 TRBV5-6 CASSLTDTMNTEAFF TGTGCCAGCAGCTTGACAGATACCATGAACACTGAAGCTTTCTTT
TRBD2 NA TRBJ2-5 TRBV7-2 CASSFRQGGVETQYF TGTGCCAGCAGCTTCCGGCAGGGAGGGGTCGAGACCCAGTACTTC
NA NA TRBJ2-1 TRBV30 CAWAGTSYNEQFF TGTGCCTGGGCCGGGACATCCTACAATGAGCAGTTCTTC
NA NA TRBJ1-1 TRBV2 CASSEEWQPSEAFF TGTGCCAGCAGTGAAGAATGGCAGCCTTCTGAAGCTTTCTTT
NA NA TRBJ1-3 TRBV7-9 CASRLQDSGNTIYF TGTGCCAGCAGACTACAGGACTCTGGAAACACCATATATTTT
TRBD1 NA TRBJ1-1 TRBV19 CASSIGQGARTEAFF TGTGCCAGTAGTATAGGGCAGGGGGCCCGCACTGAAGCTTTCTTT
TRBD2 NA TRBJ2-1 TRBV7-3 CASSLSGGSSYNEQFF TGTGCCAGCAGCTTAAGCGGGGGTAGCTCCTACAATGAGCAGTTCTTC
NA NA TRBJ1-2 TRBV7-2 CASSFARSAHGYTF TGTGCCAGCAGCTTTGCCAGGAGTGCCCATGGCTACACCTTC
NA NA TRBJ2-3 TRBV24-1 CATSDHTVRQYF TGTGCCACCAGTGATCATACAGTGAGGCAGTATTTT
TRBD1 once TRBJ2-7 TRBV5-1 CASSETGSGEQYF TGCGCCAGCAGCGAGACAGGGTCTGGCGAGCAGTACTTC
NA few TRBJ1-3 TRBV5-4 CASSLEGRGNTIYF TGTGCCAGCAGCTTGGAGGGCAGGGGAAACACCATATATTTT
TRBD1 NA TRBJ2-2 TRBV6-2/TRBV6-3 CASSYTGQGANGELFF TGTGCCAGCAGTTACACGGGACAGGGGGCGAACGGGGAGCTGTTTTTT
NA NA TRBJ2-1 TRBV4-3 CASSPSLAQYNEQFF TGCGCCAGCAGCCCGTCGTTGGCGCAGTACAATGAGCAGTTCTTC
NA few TRBJ2-7 TRBV11-2 CASSPNDGRYEQYF TGTGCCAGCAGCCCAAATGATGGGCGATACGAGCAGTACTTC
NA NA TRBJ2-6 TRBV27 CASSPSSGANVLTF TGTGCCAGCAGTCCGAGCTCTGGGGCCAACGTCCTGACTTTC
NA once TRBJ2-7 TRBV4-3 CASSQGRGRAYEQYF TGCGCCAGCAGCCAAGGCCGTGGCAGGGCATACGAGCAGTACTTC
TRBD1 once TRBJ1-1 TRBV19 CASSIVGQRNTEAFF TGTGCCAGTAGTATAGTGGGACAGAGGAACACTGAAGCTTTCTTT
TRBD1 NA TRBJ2-3 TRBV10-3 CATSGTVRDTQYF TGTGCCACCTCCGGGACAGTAAGAGATACGCAGTATTTT
TRBD1 NA TRBJ1-5 TRBV20-1 CSASRTGGFSNQPQHF TGCAGTGCTAGTCGAACAGGGGGCTTTAGCAATCAGCCCCAGCATTTT
TRBD2 once TRBJ2-5 TRBV5-4 CASTSGGVETQYF TGTGCCAGCACTAGCGGGGGGGTGGAGACCCAGTACTTC
TRBD2 NA TRBJ2-1 TRBV10-3 CAIRTGLGGHEQFF TGTGCCATCAGGACGGGACTAGGGGGGCATGAGCAGTTCTTC
NA NA TRBJ2-2 TRBV7-2 CASSSSGGGGKWELFF TGTGCCAGCAGCTCCTCAGGGGGGGGCGGGAAATGGGAGCTGTTTTTT
NA NA TRBJ2-1 TRBV30 CAWSGPIYNEQFF TGTGCCTGGAGCGGGCCGATTTACAATGAGCAGTTCTTC
NA once TRBJ2-2 TRBV7-9 CARDSYTGELFF TGTGCCAGGGACAGCTACACCGGGGAGCTGTTTTTT
NA NA TRBJ2-7 TRBV18 CASSPRQQLTYEQYF TGTGCCAGCTCACCACGCCAGCAACTTACCTACGAGCAGTACTTC
TRBD1 NA TRBJ2-3 TRBV28 CASSLVAGGATDTQYF TGTGCCAGCAGTTTAGTGGCAGGGGGCGCCACAGATACGCAGTATTTT
NA NA TRBJ1-5 TRBV3-1/TRBV3-2 CASSQDMSQPQHF TGTGCCAGCAGCCAAGATATGTCTCAGCCCCAGCATTTT
NA once TRBJ2-1 TRBV29-1 CSVVGNEQFF TGCAGCGTTGTAGGCAATGAGCAGTTCTTC
NA NA TRBJ1-3 TRBV28 CASSFSGKGRTIYF TGTGCCAGCAGTTTTTCCGGGAAGGGTCGCACCATATATTTT
NA NA TRBJ2-5 TRBV28 CASRGPFQETQYF TGTGCCAGCAGGGGCCCTTTCCAAGAGACCCAGTACTTC
TRBD1 NA TRBJ2-1 TRBV6-5 CATSDRSELNEQFF TGTGCCACCTCGGACAGGTCCGAACTGAATGAGCAGTTCTTC
TRBD2 NA TRBJ2-2 TRBV30 CAWTRAGGPYTGELFF TGTGCCTGGACCAGAGCGGGGGGGCCCTACACCGGGGAGCTGTTTTTT
NA NA TRBJ2-7 TRBV7-9 CASSKRRYYEQYF TGTGCCAGCAGCAAGCGCAGGTACTACGAGCAGTACTTC
NA NA TRBJ1-4 TRBV14 CASSQTTGIGSEKLFF TGTGCCAGCAGCCAAACCACAGGGATAGGATCTGAAAAACTGTTTTTT
NA NA TRBJ1-2 TRBV5-6 CASSLVSGTYYGYTF TGTGCCAGCAGCTTGGTGTCGGGGACGTACTATGGCTACACCTTC
NA NA TRBJ1-1 TRBV4-2 CASSPLGQGNTEAFF TGTGCCAGCAGCCCATTGGGGCAGGGCAACACTGAAGCTTTCTTT
TRBD1 NA TRBJ2-2 TRBV30 CAWTHRGGGELFF TGTGCCTGGACACACAGGGGCGGCGGGGAGCTGTTTTTT
NA NA TRBJ2-5 TRBV7-9 CASSLVRQETQYF TGTGCCAGCAGCTTAGTCAGACAAGAGACCCAGTACTTC
NA once TRBJ2-1 TRBV6-6 CASSYAQAAQGEQFF TGTGCCAGCAGTTACGCCCAGGCTGCACAAGGGGAGCAGTTCTTC
NA NA TRBJ2-3 TRBV5-4 CASSVGTTRRMDTQYF TGTGCCAGCAGCGTTGGGACAACCCGAAGGATGGATACGCAGTATTTT
NA once TRBJ2-3 TRBV12-3/TRBV12-4 CASKSRGDTQYF TGTGCCAGCAAGTCTCGAGGAGATACGCAGTATTTT
TRBD1 NA TRBJ1-6 TRBV6-6 CASSPGGDRGSPLHF TGTGCCAGCAGCCCCGGGGGGGACAGGGGTTCACCCCTCCACTTT